These T cell receptor beta chains were read from a single sample in a study of long-term antiretroviral therapy in people with HIV. Libraries were prepared by immunoSEQ multiplex PCR; TCRdb keeps only in-frame clonotypes and omits some of them. The data show around 26,000 clones, with 82% seen just once and roughly 15% held by the top ten. Sequencing was performed on unsorted PBMCs, taken 2.9 years after starting antiretroviral therapy. The receptors were sampled from a man aged 45-65 years with HIV. The CDR3 runs from the conserved cysteine through the conserved F or W. D genes are given only for firm matches. Size values are once, few and many counts, or a class for expanded clones, and some rows have none.

cdr3_aa: CASSYGSSGRGNTIYF
cdr3_nt: TGTGCCAGCAGTTACGGTTCTTCAGGGAGAGGAAACACCATATATTTT
d_call: .
v_call: TRBV6-5
cdr3_length: 16
j_call: TRBJ1-3
clone_size: .

cdr3_aa: CASSWNTEAFF
cdr3_nt: TGTGCCAGCAGTTGGAACACTGAAGCTTTCTTT
d_call: .
v_call: TRBV28
cdr3_length: 11
j_call: TRBJ1-1
clone_size: .

cdr3_aa: CASRAGDSYEQYF
cdr3_nt: TGTGCCAGCAGGGCGGGAGACTCCTACGAGCAGTACTTC
d_call: TRBD2
v_call: TRBV9
cdr3_length: 13
j_call: TRBJ2-7
clone_size: .

cdr3_aa: CASSLMGAANTGELFF
cdr3_nt: TGTGCCAGCAGCTTAATGGGGGCGGCGAACACCGGGGAGCTGTTTTTT
d_call: .
v_call: TRBV7-3
cdr3_length: 16
j_call: TRBJ2-2
clone_size: .

cdr3_aa: CASSLSVQGSGNTIYF
cdr3_nt: TGCGCCAGCAGCCTGAGCGTCCAGGGCTCTGGAAACACCATATATTTT
d_call: .
v_call: TRBV4-3
cdr3_length: 16
j_call: TRBJ1-3
clone_size: .

cdr3_aa: CASSFSGAYTGELFF
cdr3_nt: TGTGCCAGCAGCTTCAGCGGGGCCTACACCGGGGAGCTGTTTTTT
d_call: TRBD2
v_call: TRBV7-2
cdr3_length: 15
j_call: TRBJ2-2
clone_size: .

cdr3_aa: CASSSGTGGDQPQHF
cdr3_nt: TGTGCCAGCAGTTCCGGGACAGGGGGCGATCAGCCCCAGCATTTT
d_call: TRBD1
v_call: TRBV6-5
cdr3_length: 15
j_call: TRBJ1-5
clone_size: once

cdr3_aa: CASSRGAGGGTTDTQYF
cdr3_nt: TGCGCCAGCAGCCGCGGGGCCGGGGGGGGGACCACAGATACGCAGTATTTT
d_call: TRBD2
v_call: TRBV4-3
cdr3_length: 17
j_call: TRBJ2-3
clone_size: .

cdr3_aa: CASSLGPRGSSYNSPLHF
cdr3_nt: TGTGCCAGCAGTTTAGGACCGAGGGGGAGTTCCTATAATTCACCCCTCCACTTT
d_call: .
v_call: TRBV27
cdr3_length: 18
j_call: TRBJ1-6
clone_size: .

cdr3_aa: CASSVLDGNTIYF
cdr3_nt: TGTGCCAGCAGTGTCCTAGATGGAAACACCATATATTTT
d_call: .
v_call: TRBV28
cdr3_length: 13
j_call: TRBJ1-3
clone_size: .

cdr3_aa: CASSPDGYTDTQYF
cdr3_nt: TGTGCCAGCAGCCCAGATGGGTACACAGATACGCAGTATTTT
d_call: .
v_call: TRBV7-8
cdr3_length: 14
j_call: TRBJ2-3
clone_size: .

cdr3_aa: CASSLAPSGGPSGETQYF
cdr3_nt: TGTGCCAGCAGCTTAGCGCCTAGCGGGGGCCCATCCGGGGAGACCCAGTACTTC
d_call: TRBD2
v_call: TRBV7-2
cdr3_length: 18
j_call: TRBJ2-5
clone_size: .

cdr3_aa: CASSLGGTDIQYF
cdr3_nt: TGTGCCAGCAGCTTAGGGGGGACCGACATTCAGTACTTC
d_call: .
v_call: TRBV7-6
cdr3_length: 13
j_call: TRBJ2-4
clone_size: .

cdr3_aa: CASGEGGSYEQYF
cdr3_nt: TGTGCCAGCGGAGAGGGCGGCTCCTACGAGCAGTACTTC
d_call: .
v_call: TRBV18
cdr3_length: 13
j_call: TRBJ2-7
clone_size: .

cdr3_aa: CASSLEVGKTQYF
cdr3_nt: TGTGCCAGCAGCTTAGAAGTAGGGAAGACCCAGTACTTC
d_call: .
v_call: TRBV11-2
cdr3_length: 13
j_call: TRBJ2-5
clone_size: .

cdr3_aa: CASMDRGGYEQYF
cdr3_nt: TGTGCCAGTATGGACAGGGGTGGCTACGAGCAGTACTTC
d_call: TRBD1
v_call: TRBV6-5
cdr3_length: 13
j_call: TRBJ2-7
clone_size: .

cdr3_aa: CASSQDRFSGGYTIYF
cdr3_nt: TGCGCCAGCAGCCAAGATCGCTTCTCGGGGGGATACACCATATATTTT
d_call: .
v_call: TRBV7-9
cdr3_length: 16
j_call: TRBJ1-3
clone_size: .

cdr3_aa: CASSLWFGTGEAFF
cdr3_nt: TGCGCCAGCAGCTTGTGGTTCGGGACAGGTGAAGCTTTCTTT
d_call: TRBD1
v_call: TRBV5-1
cdr3_length: 14
j_call: TRBJ1-1
clone_size: .

cdr3_aa: CASRSSGAGVTDEQFF
cdr3_nt: TGCGCCAGCAGGTCTAGCGGCGCGGGTGTAACAGATGAGCAGTTCTTC
d_call: TRBD2
v_call: TRBV5-1
cdr3_length: 16
j_call: TRBJ2-1
clone_size: .

cdr3_aa: CASSGPTGAHEQYF
cdr3_nt: TGTGCCAGCAGTGGACCGACGGGGGCCCACGAGCAGTACTTC
d_call: .
v_call: TRBV9
cdr3_length: 14
j_call: TRBJ2-7
clone_size: few

cdr3_aa: CASSLEGQRITF
cdr3_nt: TGTGCCAGCAGCTTAGAGGGACAGAGGATCACCTTC
d_call: TRBD1
v_call: TRBV7-8
cdr3_length: 12
j_call: TRBJ1-2
clone_size: .

cdr3_aa: CASSPVSWGQNTEAFF
cdr3_nt: TGTGCCAGCAGTCCTGTGTCATGGGGGCAGAACACTGAAGCTTTCTTT
d_call: .
v_call: TRBV7-9
cdr3_length: 16
j_call: TRBJ1-1
clone_size: few

cdr3_aa: CAISSQGDEAFF
cdr3_nt: TGTGCCATCAGCTCACAAGGAGATGAAGCTTTCTTT
d_call: .
v_call: TRBV10-3
cdr3_length: 12
j_call: TRBJ1-1
clone_size: .

cdr3_aa: CASSPPRDRQTSDTQYF
cdr3_nt: TGTGCCAGCAGTCCGCCTCGGGACCGGCAAACGTCAGATACGCAGTATTTT
d_call: .
v_call: TRBV27
cdr3_length: 17
j_call: TRBJ2-3
clone_size: .

cdr3_aa: CASSVGAGVEAFF
cdr3_nt: TGTGCCAGCAGCGTGGGAGCTGGGGTTGAAGCTTTCTTT
d_call: .
v_call: TRBV9
cdr3_length: 13
j_call: TRBJ1-1
clone_size: .

cdr3_aa: CASSSLRGALNEQFF
cdr3_nt: TGTGCCAGCAGCTCTCTGAGGGGGGCCTTAAATGAGCAGTTCTTC
d_call: .
v_call: TRBV11-2
cdr3_length: 15
j_call: TRBJ2-1
clone_size: .

cdr3_aa: CALLGVSYEQYF
cdr3_nt: TGTGCCCTACTTGGGGTGTCCTACGAGCAGTACTTC
d_call: .
v_call: TRBV30
cdr3_length: 12
j_call: TRBJ2-7
clone_size: .

cdr3_aa: CATSRPSPGGTDTQYF
cdr3_nt: TGTGCCACCAGCAGACCTAGCCCAGGGGGCACAGATACGCAGTATTTT
d_call: .
v_call: TRBV15
cdr3_length: 16
j_call: TRBJ2-3
clone_size: .

cdr3_aa: CASSLEDRGTYEQYF
cdr3_nt: TGTGCCAGCAGCTTGGAGGACAGGGGAACCTACGAGCAGTACTTC
d_call: TRBD1
v_call: TRBV5-5
cdr3_length: 15
j_call: TRBJ2-7
clone_size: .

cdr3_aa: CAISDVGQGVSPLHF
cdr3_nt: TGTGCCATCAGTGACGTGGGACAGGGAGTTTCACCCCTCCACTTT
d_call: TRBD1
v_call: TRBV10-3
cdr3_length: 15
j_call: TRBJ1-6
clone_size: .

cdr3_aa: CASSPNPGTGKGELFF
cdr3_nt: TGCGCCAGCAGCCCCAACCCCGGGACAGGGAAAGGGGAGCTGTTTTTT
d_call: TRBD1
v_call: TRBV5-1
cdr3_length: 16
j_call: TRBJ2-2
clone_size: few

cdr3_aa: CASSGQWGRGNTEAFF
cdr3_nt: TGTGCCAGCAGTGGTCAATGGGGCAGGGGGAACACTGAAGCTTTCTTT
d_call: .
v_call: TRBV25-1
cdr3_length: 16
j_call: TRBJ1-1
clone_size: .

cdr3_aa: CASSLGRTNYGYTF
cdr3_nt: TGTGCCAGCAGCTTAGGCAGGACTAACTATGGCTACACCTTC
d_call: .
v_call: TRBV7-2
cdr3_length: 14
j_call: TRBJ1-2
clone_size: .

cdr3_aa: CASSVGVGTPGEQYF
cdr3_nt: TGTGCCAGCAGCGTAGGGGTCGGGACCCCCGGCGAGCAGTACTTC
d_call: .
v_call: TRBV9
cdr3_length: 15
j_call: TRBJ2-7
clone_size: .

cdr3_aa: CASSLSTGTQYF
cdr3_nt: TGTGCCAGCAGTCTTTCGACAGGGACGCAGTATTTT
d_call: TRBD1
v_call: TRBV27
cdr3_length: 12
j_call: TRBJ2-3
clone_size: .

cdr3_aa: CASRQGSLNQPQHF
cdr3_nt: TGTGCCAGCAGACAGGGGTCTCTCAATCAGCCCCAGCATTTT
d_call: TRBD1
v_call: TRBV6-1
cdr3_length: 14
j_call: TRBJ1-5
clone_size: .

cdr3_aa: CASSHLLWGDFKASGNTIYF
cdr3_nt: TGCGCCAGCAGCCATTTATTGTGGGGGGACTTTAAGGCGTCCGGAAACACCATATATTTT
d_call: .
v_call: TRBV4-3
cdr3_length: 20
j_call: TRBJ1-3
clone_size: once

cdr3_aa: CASSYTPWQPQHF
cdr3_nt: TGTGCCAGCAGTTACACACCGTGGCAGCCCCAGCATTTT
d_call: .
v_call: TRBV6-5
cdr3_length: 13
j_call: TRBJ1-5
clone_size: .

cdr3_aa: CASSDYIVDTQYF
cdr3_nt: TGCGCCAGCAGTGACTACATCGTGGATACGCAGTATTTT
d_call: .
v_call: TRBV10-2
cdr3_length: 13
j_call: TRBJ2-3
clone_size: .

cdr3_aa: CASSQDLDRLGNQPQHF
cdr3_nt: TGCGCCAGCAGCCAAGACCTGGACAGACTCGGCAATCAGCCCCAGCATTTT
d_call: .
v_call: TRBV4-1
cdr3_length: 17
j_call: TRBJ1-5
clone_size: few

cdr3_aa: CASSTISSYNEQFF
cdr3_nt: TGTGCCAGCAGCACCATCTCTTCCTACAATGAGCAGTTCTTC
d_call: .
v_call: TRBV11-2
cdr3_length: 14
j_call: TRBJ2-1
clone_size: .

cdr3_aa: CASSLETGPTYEQYF
cdr3_nt: TGTGCCAGCAGTTTGGAGACAGGGCCCACCTACGAGCAGTACTTC
d_call: TRBD1
v_call: TRBV28
cdr3_length: 15
j_call: TRBJ2-7
clone_size: .

cdr3_aa: CASSLDSLGTGELFF
cdr3_nt: TGTGCCAGCAGCTTAGATAGCTTGGGCACCGGGGAGCTGTTTTTT
d_call: .
v_call: TRBV7-2
cdr3_length: 15
j_call: TRBJ2-2
clone_size: .

cdr3_aa: CASSIPAGAENYGYTF
cdr3_nt: TGTGCCAGTAGTATTCCAGCTGGGGCGGAGAACTATGGCTACACCTTC
d_call: .
v_call: TRBV19
cdr3_length: 16
j_call: TRBJ1-2
clone_size: .

cdr3_aa: CAISPLQRENTGELFF
cdr3_nt: TGTGCCATCAGTCCCTTACAGAGGGAAAACACCGGGGAGCTGTTTTTT
d_call: .
v_call: TRBV10-3
cdr3_length: 16
j_call: TRBJ2-2
clone_size: .

cdr3_aa: CASSDRVGAEAFF
cdr3_nt: TGTGCCAGCAGCGACAGGGTGGGGGCTGAAGCTTTCTTT
d_call: TRBD1
v_call: TRBV11-1
cdr3_length: 13
j_call: TRBJ1-1
clone_size: .

cdr3_aa: CASSYSSGALEPQHF
cdr3_nt: TGTGCCAGCAGTTACTCGAGCGGGGCTTTGGAGCCCCAGCATTTT
d_call: .
v_call: TRBV6-5
cdr3_length: 15
j_call: TRBJ1-5
clone_size: few

cdr3_aa: CASSKSSYEQYF
cdr3_nt: TGTGCCAGCAGCAAAAGCTCCTACGAGCAGTACTTC
d_call: .
v_call: TRBV7-9
cdr3_length: 12
j_call: TRBJ2-7
clone_size: .

cdr3_aa: CASGGGALGTGELFF
cdr3_nt: TGTGCCAGTGGCGGGGGGGCCCTCGGCACCGGGGAGCTGTTTTTT
d_call: TRBD2
v_call: TRBV5-4
cdr3_length: 15
j_call: TRBJ2-2
clone_size: .